Listed here is a single T cell receptor (beta chain). Its antigen is currently unknown. The naive CD8 subset, CD45RO-negative cells positively selected for CCR7, excluded terminally differentiated effector memory CD45RA+ cells. This entry is derived from a study of shared clonotypes between healthy human individuals. At the level of the study: Per donor, three plates held CD4 naive cells, three held CD4 memory, two held CD8 naive and one held CD8 memory.

Overall study results and limits: Exclusively blood specimens were collected; tissue repertoires likely differ.

The length of the CDR3 is 13 residues. The V gene lost 6 bases and the J gene lost 6 bases, with 12 bases spanning the gap. Germline assignment: CDR1 ENHRY and CDR2 SYGVKD. The authors distributed each subset's genomic DNA evenly over several immunoSEQ plates. Clones were sequenced by immunoSEQ multiplex PCR, and TCRdb holds only the in-frame ones, with some missing. The sample gives hundreds of thousands of clones, roughly 95% of which show up once; roughly 0.12% is in the top ten. The V call is TRBV10-3, the J call TRBJ1-3, with D possibly being TRBD1 (5 bases). The sequence derives from a woman aged 25 to 45 in good health. Input material: naive CD8+ T cells sorted from blood. CDR3 nucleotides: TGTGCCATCAGCCTAACGACAGAAAACACCATATATTTT. Translation: CAISLTTENTIYF.